This T cell receptor (beta chain) was documented in a study of shared clonotypes between healthy human individuals. Study overall: Every donor yielded three CD4 naive, three CD4 memory, two CD8 naive and one CD8 memory plate.

The CDR3 extends over 14 amino acids. The germline V gene encodes CDR1 MNHNS and CDR2 SASEGT. V was clipped by 8 bases and J by 0 bases, with 14 bases between them. General observations from the study: Clonotype sharing among donors was expected to depend on sequencing depth.

Sequenced by immunoSEQ multiplex PCR; TCRdb stores in-frame clones only, minus some. The sample records hundreds of thousands of clones, roughly 72% being singletons. This clone was seen at least ten times. Its cognate antigen is unknown. The material sequenced was memory CD4+ T cells sorted from blood. Subset in this sample: CD45RA-negative fraction. The TCR comes from a woman in her thirties in good health. The chain links TRBV6-1 to TRBJ2-7, with no clear D. The CDR3 reads CASGPRTDSYEQYF. CDR3 sequence (DNA): TGTGCCAGCGGGCCTCGGACGGACTCCTACGAGCAGTACTTC.